The TCR beta chain under discussion was sequenced for a study of shared clonotypes between healthy human individuals (TCRdb year 2020). About the full investigation: A few men and a couple of women, aged 18 to 49 years, made up the cohort. For each donor, CD4 naive and CD4 memory were each run on three plates, CD8 naive on two plates, and CD8 memory on one plate. The study deeply sequenced blood TCR repertoires of about 5 healthy adults to estimate repertoire size and the extent of clonotype sharing between individuals. Different laboratories and diverse techniques were used to prepare libraries and sequence TCR repertoires, to increase sequencing depth and limit assay-specific biases. Between about 0.8 and 9 billion PBMCs per donor were obtained by leukapheresis.

Reading from cysteine to phenylalanine, the CDR3 counts 16 amino acids. The CDR3 DNA has 48 bases and is translated from base 1. The germline V gene gives CDR1 as SQVTM and CDR2 as ANQGSEA. Deletion took 6 bases off V and 2 bases off J, with a span of 19 bases between the germline ends. For the CD8 naive samples, CD45RO-negative cells were positively selected for CCR7, yielding a CD45RA+CCR7+ population from which TemRA cells were excluded. The donors were healthy, HIV-negative adults with no recently reported acute infections or vaccinations. Every donor was a Caucasian adult living in Nashville, Tennessee, USA. After blood collection by leukapheresis, PBMCs were isolated using Ficoll-Histopaque density gradient centrifugation and then cryopreserved in the vapor phase of liquid nitrogen. Analytical flow cytometry was used to check the purity and quantity of every magnetically sorted T cell population. Genomic DNA was isolated from every sorted fraction and measured by UV absorbance on a Nanodrop 2000c.

Using the deep immunoSEQ assay, multiplex PCR amplified TCR CDR3 regions from genomic DNA. Extracted genomic DNA from each cell subset was distributed evenly across all wells of several immunoSEQ 96-well plates, and each plate was treated as a replicate. For sorted subsets, each replicate PCR was loaded with about 200 ng genomic DNA, equivalent to 30,000 or so T cell genomes. Purified libraries were quantified with a Qubit 3.0 fluorometer, sized on a Bioanalyzer 2100, and re-quantified with the KAPA Library Quantification kit. Every immunoSEQ 96-well plate was sequenced on a separate single-read 150-cycle Illumina NextSeq 550 flow cell. The published analysis was carried out like this. Because only junctional sequences without quality scores were contained in the immunoSEQ output, filtering matching that applied to full-length reads could not be performed. To assign V/J genes and CDR3, sequences were annotated using PyIR, a Python wrapper for IgBLAST v1.9, with IMGT germline references. Reads with weak V/J assignments (E-value above 1e-6), missing CDR3, stop codons, out-of-frame junctions, or ambiguous translated residues were removed. A V3J clonotype was defined by an identical inferred V gene, J gene, and CDR3 amino acid sequence. Percentage overlap between repertoires was calculated by dividing the number of shared unique clonotypes by the size of the smaller repertoire. Repertoire richness was assessed with RTK rarefaction, the Chao1 estimator, and Recon v2.1 estimates of unobserved clonotypes. Generation probabilities for all TCRbeta clonotypes obtained by the gDNA method from a few donors were computed using OLGA. What TCRdb holds here is the immuneACCESS table cut down to in-frame rearrangements. Part of the clones is not present; checked against another copy, under half of the missing clones reflect an unresolved V gene, and the others are unexplained. V, J and clone size are those of that table, while D and trimming were read from the DNA. The sample table records around 2,000,000 clones; approximately 94% of these occur just once. The ten largest clones capture 1.2% of the sample.

On the study overall, not on this receptor specifically: Clonotypes shared by all four sorted-subset donors showed higher generation probabilities than non-shared clonotypes. Naive subsets generally had larger estimated clonotype richness than memory subsets did. Even with the large sequencing depth, rarefaction of the sorted-subset datasets indicated that sequencing was incomplete. Sharing across a handful of donors was observed for around 4.8% of naive CD4, 3% to 4% of naive CD8, roughly 2.3% of memory CD4, and about 0.38% of memory CD8 clonotypes. Sampling was restricted to blood, and TCR repertoires in tissue are likely to differ from TCR repertoires in blood. Pairwise subsampling indicated that sequencing depth was expected to affect the degree of clonotype sharing among donors. The small number of donors limited the genetic and exposure-history diversity represented.

About this clone: This receptor's antigen is unknown. No per-base quality is available; no much larger clone lies one base away.

The TCR originated in a young man in good health. Sequencing was performed on naive CD8+ T cells sorted from blood. The cell subset or site label here, explained by the study, means: CD45RA+CCR7+. The chain is made from TRBV29-1 and TRBJ2-2; TRBD1 could be the D gene, as 6 bases match. The DNA sequence follows: TGCAGCGTCGAGGGGGTCGATGGGCTCAACACCGGGGAGCTGTTTTTT. Translated, it gives CSVEGVDGLNTGELFF.